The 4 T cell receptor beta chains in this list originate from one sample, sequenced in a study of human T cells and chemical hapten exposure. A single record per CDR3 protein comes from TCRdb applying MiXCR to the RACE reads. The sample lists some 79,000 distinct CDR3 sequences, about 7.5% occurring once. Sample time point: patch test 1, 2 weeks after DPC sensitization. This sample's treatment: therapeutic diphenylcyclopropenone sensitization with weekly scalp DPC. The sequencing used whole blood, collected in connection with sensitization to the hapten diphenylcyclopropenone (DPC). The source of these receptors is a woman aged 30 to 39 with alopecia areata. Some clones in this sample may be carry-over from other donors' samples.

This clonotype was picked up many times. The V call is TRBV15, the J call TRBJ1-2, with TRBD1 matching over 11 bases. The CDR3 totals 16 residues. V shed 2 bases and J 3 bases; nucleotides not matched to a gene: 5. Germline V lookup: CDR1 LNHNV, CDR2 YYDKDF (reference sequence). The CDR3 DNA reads TGTGCCACCAGCAGACAGGGACAGGGGGTTTACTATGGCTACACCTTC. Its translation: CATSRQGQGVYYGYTF.

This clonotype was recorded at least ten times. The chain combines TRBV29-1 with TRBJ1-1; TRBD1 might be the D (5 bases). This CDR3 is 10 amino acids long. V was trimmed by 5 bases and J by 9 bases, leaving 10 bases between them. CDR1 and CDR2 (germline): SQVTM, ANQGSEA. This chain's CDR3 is CSVLGQKAFF. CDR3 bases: TGCAGCGTTCTGGGGCAGAAAGCTTTCTTT.

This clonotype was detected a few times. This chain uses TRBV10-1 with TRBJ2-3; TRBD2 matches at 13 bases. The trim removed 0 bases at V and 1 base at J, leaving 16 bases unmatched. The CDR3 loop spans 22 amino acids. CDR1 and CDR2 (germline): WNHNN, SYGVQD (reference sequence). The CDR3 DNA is TGCGCCAGCAGTGAGTCGGTCAACCGACGGACTAGCGGGGGCCCCGGCACAGATACGCAGTATTTT. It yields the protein CASSESVNRRTSGGPGTDTQYF.

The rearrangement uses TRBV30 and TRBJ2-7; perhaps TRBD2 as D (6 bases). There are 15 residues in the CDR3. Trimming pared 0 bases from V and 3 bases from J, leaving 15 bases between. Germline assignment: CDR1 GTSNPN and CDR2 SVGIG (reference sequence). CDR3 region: CAWSVPGGTLYEQYF. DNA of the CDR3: TGTGCCTGGAGTGTACCCGGGGGTACGCTCTACGAGCAGTACTTC.